Detailed here is one TCR beta chain. The antigen remains unidentified. The CDR3 is 15 amino acids. Trimming took off 0 bases at V and 5 bases at J, with 13 bases between the two ends. CDR1 and CDR2 from the germline V gene are LGHNA and YSLEER. A second PCR, run for about 6 to 11 cycles, used a sample-barcoded 5' primer plus a J-beta primer mix. TCRdb passed the 5' RACE reads through MiXCR, listing each CDR3 protein once. The profile shows around 2 million distinct CDR3 sequences, about two fifths of them singletons. Peripheral blood from each donor was collected in a volume of about 9.9 milliliters. This entry comes from a study of blood T cells in healthy people across ages. Across the study: About one barcoded beta molecule per two T cells was the capture yield of template switching. Study conclusions and caveats: Diversity of TCR beta per million T cells declined in a roughly linear way with age. Naive T cell percentage and TCR beta diversity correlated strongly.

Sequenced sample: blood. This sequence originates from a human donor in good health. This sequence joins TRBV4-3 and TRBJ2-5; unclear D gene. The CDR3 sequence is CASSQDVAVGETQYF. DNA for the CDR3: TGCGCCAGCAGCCAAGATGTCGCAGTCGGGGAGACCCAGTACTTC.